This T cell receptor (beta chain) was captured by sequencing in a study of cytomegalovirus exposure and HLA in healthy donors (dated by TCRdb to 2016 to 2017). For context, the study as a whole: The roughly 670 repertoires of the first cohort and the 110 or so validation repertoires were produced on the same platform, according to a later analysis. A separate validation cohort of about 110 different subjects was used in addition to the approximately 700-subject first cohort. The study combined high-throughput TCR immunosequencing, statistical association of individual TCRs with disease status, and machine learning to predict cytomegalovirus infection status. The study was designed to test whether signatures of past pathogen exposure could be identified by cataloging public T cell receptors.

General findings and caveats noted by the study authors: Most TCR sequences were seen in very few donors, while some public TCRs were found in many individuals. The validation cohort had no HLA typing available for a later analysis, so co-occurrence within that cohort was assessed over all 120 or so repertoires. In vitro tests confirmed that a few of the cytomegalovirus-associated TCR beta chains recognize cytomegalovirus antigens. The authors suggested that the approach could potentially be extended to other disease states and immunological phenotypes. Subsequent analysis determined that TCRs grouped into clusters in the first cohort also showed a tendency toward co-occurrence across the 130 or so validation repertoires, and approximately 94% of cluster scores exceeded 0. In both the original and validation cohorts, the classifier was reported to diagnose cytomegalovirus status with high specificity and sensitivity. The study listed 150 to 200 TCR beta chains as associated with cytomegalovirus.

Donors formed part of the validation cohort, which comprised about 130 subjects and was distinct from the first cohort of 666 subjects. With respect to this clone: The antigen this receptor binds is unknown. Base-call qualities are not available, and no considerably larger clone is one nucleotide away.

The receptor library was made with the immunoSEQ multiplex PCR assay. As for the original processing: A statistical classification framework was built for diagnosing cytomegalovirus status from the catalog of TCR beta chain sequences. Here the immuneACCESS table is served through TCRdb, limited to in-frame sequences with V and J called. Missing clones are a known gap in these copies; in checked studies unresolved V genes cover under half, and the rest lacks a known reason. The D gene and trimming were derived from the DNA, and the V and J assignments and clone size from that table. The sample data list tens of thousands of clones, and about 97% of these were observed just once. 9.5% to 10% of the sample lies in the top ten. The CDR3 numbers 14 residues from cysteine through phenylalanine. The kept DNA is CDR3 alone, 42 bases in frame from the first base. Germline trimming amounts to 5 bases on V and 2 bases on J, with 4 as the count of junction bases outside the gene matches. Via the germline V gene, CDR1 is SGHTA and CDR2 FQGNSA.

This clonotype was obtained from a man aged 25 to 40 in good health and CMV-seropositive. The chain links TRBV7-2 with TRBJ2-7, with 9 junctional bases fitting TRBD2. Material: PBMCs. The CDR3 has the sequence CASSPIAGAYEQYF. In nucleotide form, the sequence is TGTGCCAGCAGCCCTATAGCGGGAGCCTACGAGCAGTACTTC.